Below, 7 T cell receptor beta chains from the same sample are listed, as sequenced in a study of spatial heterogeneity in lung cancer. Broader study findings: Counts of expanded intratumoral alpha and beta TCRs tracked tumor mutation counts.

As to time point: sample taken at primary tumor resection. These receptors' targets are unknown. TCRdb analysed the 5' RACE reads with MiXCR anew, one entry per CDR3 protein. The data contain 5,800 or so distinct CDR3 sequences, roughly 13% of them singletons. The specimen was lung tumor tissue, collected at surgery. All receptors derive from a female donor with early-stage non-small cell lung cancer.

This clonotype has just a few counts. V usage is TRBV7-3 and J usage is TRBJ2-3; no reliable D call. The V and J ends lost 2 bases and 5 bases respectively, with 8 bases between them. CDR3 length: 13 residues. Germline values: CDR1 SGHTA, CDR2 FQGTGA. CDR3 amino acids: CASSLLLGDTQYF. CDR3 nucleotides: TGTGCCAGCAGCTTACTTCTCGGAGATACGCAGTATTTT. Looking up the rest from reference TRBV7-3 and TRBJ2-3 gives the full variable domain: GAGVSQTPSNKVTEKGKYVELRCDPISGHTALYWYRQSLGQGPEFLIYFQGTGAADDSGLPNDRFFAVRPEGSVSTLKIQRTERGDSAVYLCASSLLLGDTQYFGPGTRLTVL.

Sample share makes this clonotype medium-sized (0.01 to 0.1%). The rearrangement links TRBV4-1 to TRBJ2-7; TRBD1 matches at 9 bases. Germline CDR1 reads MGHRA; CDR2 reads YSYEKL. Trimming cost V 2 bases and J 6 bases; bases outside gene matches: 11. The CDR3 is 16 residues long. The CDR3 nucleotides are TGCGCCAGCAGCCAAAGGGCCGGGACAGGGCTACCCGAGCAGTACTTC. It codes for CASSQRAGTGLPEQYF.

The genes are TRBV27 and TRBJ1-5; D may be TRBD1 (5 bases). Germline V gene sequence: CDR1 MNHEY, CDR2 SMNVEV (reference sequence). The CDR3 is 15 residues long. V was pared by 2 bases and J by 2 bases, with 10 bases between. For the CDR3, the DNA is TGTGCCAGCAGTTTAGGGGGTTTAGGCAATCAGCCCCAGCATTTT. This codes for CASSLGGLGNQPQHF.

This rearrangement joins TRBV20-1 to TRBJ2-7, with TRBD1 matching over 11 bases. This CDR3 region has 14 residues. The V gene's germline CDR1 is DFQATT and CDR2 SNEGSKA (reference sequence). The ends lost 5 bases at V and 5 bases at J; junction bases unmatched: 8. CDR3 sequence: CSAVTGTGGDEQYF. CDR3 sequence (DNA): TGCAGTGCTGTAACCGGGACAGGGGGAGACGAGCAGTACTTC.

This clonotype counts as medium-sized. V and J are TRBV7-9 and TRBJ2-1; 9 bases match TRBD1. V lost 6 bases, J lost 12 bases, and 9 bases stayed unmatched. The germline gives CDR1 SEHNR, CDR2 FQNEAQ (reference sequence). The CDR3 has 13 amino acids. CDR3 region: CASRPQGAFGQFF. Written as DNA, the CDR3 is TGTGCCAGCAGACCACAGGGGGCGTTTGGGCAGTTCTTC.

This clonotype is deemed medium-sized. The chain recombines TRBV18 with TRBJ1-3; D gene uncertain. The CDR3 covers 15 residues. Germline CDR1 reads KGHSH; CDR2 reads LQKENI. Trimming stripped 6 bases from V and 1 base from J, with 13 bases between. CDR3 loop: CASSTFQESGNTIYF. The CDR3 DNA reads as TGTGCCAGCTCGACATTTCAAGAGTCTGGAAACACCATATATTTT.

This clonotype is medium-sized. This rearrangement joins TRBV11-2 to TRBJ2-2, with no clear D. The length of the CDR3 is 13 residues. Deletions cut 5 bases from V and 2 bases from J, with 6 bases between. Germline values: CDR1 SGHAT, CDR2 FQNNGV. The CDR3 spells CASSLTNTGELFF. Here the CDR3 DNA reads TGTGCCAGCAGCCTCACCAACACCGGGGAGCTGTTTTTT.